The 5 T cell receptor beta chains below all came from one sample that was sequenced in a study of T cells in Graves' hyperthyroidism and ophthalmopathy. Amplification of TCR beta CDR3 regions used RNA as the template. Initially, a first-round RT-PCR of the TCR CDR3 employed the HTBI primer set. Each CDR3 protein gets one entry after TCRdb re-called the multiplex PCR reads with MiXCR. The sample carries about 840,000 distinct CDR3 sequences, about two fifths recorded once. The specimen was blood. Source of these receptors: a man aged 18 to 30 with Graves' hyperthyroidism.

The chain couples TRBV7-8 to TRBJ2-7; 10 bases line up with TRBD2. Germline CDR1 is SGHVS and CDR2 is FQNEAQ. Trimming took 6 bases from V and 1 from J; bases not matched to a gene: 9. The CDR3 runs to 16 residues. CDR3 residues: CASSFSPSGSSYEQYF. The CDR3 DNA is TGTGCCAGCAGTTTCTCACCTAGCGGGAGTTCCTACGAGCAGTACTTC.

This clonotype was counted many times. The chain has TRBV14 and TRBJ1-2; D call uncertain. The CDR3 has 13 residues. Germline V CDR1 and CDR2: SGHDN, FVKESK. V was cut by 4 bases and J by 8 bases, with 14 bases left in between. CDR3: CASSLWTAGGYTF. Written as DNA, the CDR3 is TGTGCCAGCAGCCTATGGACCGCCGGGGGCTACACCTTC. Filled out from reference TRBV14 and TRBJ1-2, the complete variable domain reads EAGVTQFPSHSVIEKGQTVTLRCDPISGHDNLYWYRRVMGKEIKFLLHFVKESKQDESGMPNNRFLAERTGGTYSTLKVQPAELEDSGVYFCASSLWTAGGYTFGSGTRLTVV.

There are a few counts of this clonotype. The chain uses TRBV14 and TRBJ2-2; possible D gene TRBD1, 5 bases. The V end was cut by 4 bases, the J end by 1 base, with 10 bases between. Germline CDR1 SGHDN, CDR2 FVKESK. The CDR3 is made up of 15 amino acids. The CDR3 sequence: CASSPWTKNTGELFF. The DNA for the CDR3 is TGTGCCAGCAGCCCGTGGACAAAGAACACCGGGGAGCTGTTTTTT.

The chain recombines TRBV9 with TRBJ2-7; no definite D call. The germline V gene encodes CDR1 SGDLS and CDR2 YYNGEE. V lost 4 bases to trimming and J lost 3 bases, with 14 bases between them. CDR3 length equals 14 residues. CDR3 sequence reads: CASSPSGFLYEQYF. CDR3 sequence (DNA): TGTGCCAGCAGCCCATCCGGGTTCCTCTACGAGCAGTACTTC.

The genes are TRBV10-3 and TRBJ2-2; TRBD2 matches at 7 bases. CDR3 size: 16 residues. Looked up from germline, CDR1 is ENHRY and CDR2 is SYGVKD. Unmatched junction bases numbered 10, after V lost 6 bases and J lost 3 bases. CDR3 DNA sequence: TGTGCCATCAGCCCGGTCGGCGGGAGTGACACCGGGGAGCTGTTTTTT. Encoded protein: CAISPVGGSDTGELFF.